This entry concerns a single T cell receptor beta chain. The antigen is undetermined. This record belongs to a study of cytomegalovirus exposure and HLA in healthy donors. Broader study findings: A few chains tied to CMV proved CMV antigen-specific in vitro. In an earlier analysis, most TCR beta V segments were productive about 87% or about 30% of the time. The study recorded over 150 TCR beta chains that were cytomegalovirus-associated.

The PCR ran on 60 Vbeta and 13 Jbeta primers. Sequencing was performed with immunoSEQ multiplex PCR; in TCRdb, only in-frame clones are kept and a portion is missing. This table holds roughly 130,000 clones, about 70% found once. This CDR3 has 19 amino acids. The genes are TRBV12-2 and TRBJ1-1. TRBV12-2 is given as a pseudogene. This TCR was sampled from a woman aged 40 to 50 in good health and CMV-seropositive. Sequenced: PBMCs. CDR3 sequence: CASRPSRREGGAEGTEAFF. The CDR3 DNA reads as TGTGCAAGTCGCCCATCAAGGAGGGAGGGAGGGGCCGAGGGCACTGAAGCTTTCTTT.